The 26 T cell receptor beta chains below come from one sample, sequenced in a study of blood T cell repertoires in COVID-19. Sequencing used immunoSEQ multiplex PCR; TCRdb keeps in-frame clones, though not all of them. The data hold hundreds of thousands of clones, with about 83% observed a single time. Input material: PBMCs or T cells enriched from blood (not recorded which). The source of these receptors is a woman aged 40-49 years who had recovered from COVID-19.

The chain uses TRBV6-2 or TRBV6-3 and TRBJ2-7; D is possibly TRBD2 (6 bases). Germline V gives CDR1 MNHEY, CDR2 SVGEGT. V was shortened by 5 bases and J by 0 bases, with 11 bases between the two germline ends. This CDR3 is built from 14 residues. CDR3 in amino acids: CASSPLANSYEQYV. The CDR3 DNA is TGTGCCAGCAGTCCCCTAGCGAACTCCTACGAGCAGTACGTC.

CDR3 amino acids: CASSQTSGNTIYF. DNA for the CDR3: TGCGCCAGCAGCCAAACTTCTGGAAACACCATATATTTT. The rearrangement links TRBV4-3 to TRBJ1-3; D is uncertain. The CDR3 has 13 residues. Trimming removed 2 bases from V and 1 base from J, with 3 bases in between. Germline loops: CDR1 LGHNA, CDR2 YSLEER.

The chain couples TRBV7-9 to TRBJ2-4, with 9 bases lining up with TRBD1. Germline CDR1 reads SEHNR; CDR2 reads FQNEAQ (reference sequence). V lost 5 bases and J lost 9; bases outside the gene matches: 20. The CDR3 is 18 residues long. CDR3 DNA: TGTGCCAGCAGCCCGAGGTGGGGACCGGGACAGGGATCGGGCATTCAGTACTTC. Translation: CASSPRWGPGQGSGIQYF.

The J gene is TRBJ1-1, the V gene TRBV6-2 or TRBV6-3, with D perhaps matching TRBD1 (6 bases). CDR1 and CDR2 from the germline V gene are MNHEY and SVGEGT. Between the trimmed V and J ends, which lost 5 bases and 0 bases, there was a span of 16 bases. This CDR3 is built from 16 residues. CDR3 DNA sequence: TGTGCCAGCAGTCCCCGGACAGCACCCATGAACACTGAAGCTTTCTTT. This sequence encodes CASSPRTAPMNTEAFF.

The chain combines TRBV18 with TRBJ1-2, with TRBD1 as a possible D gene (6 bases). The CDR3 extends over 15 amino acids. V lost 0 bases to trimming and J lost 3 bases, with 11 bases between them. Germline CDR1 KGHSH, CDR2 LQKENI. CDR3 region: CASSPPNAGDYGYTF. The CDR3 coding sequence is TGTGCCAGCTCACCACCGAATGCAGGGGACTATGGCTACACCTTC.

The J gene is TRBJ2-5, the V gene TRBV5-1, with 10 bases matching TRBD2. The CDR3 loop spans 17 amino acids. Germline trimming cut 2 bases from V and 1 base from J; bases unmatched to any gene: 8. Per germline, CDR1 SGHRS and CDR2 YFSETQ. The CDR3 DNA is TGCGCCAGCAGCTTCAGCCTAGCGGGAGCCATCCAAGAGACCCAGTACTTC. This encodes CASSFSLAGAIQETQYF. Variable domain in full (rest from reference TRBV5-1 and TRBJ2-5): KAGVTQTPRYLIKTRGQQVTLSCSPISGHRSVSWYQQTPGQGLQFLFEYFSETQRNKGNFPGRFSGRQFSNSRSEMNVSTLELGDSALYLCASSFSLAGAIQETQYFGPGTRLLVL.

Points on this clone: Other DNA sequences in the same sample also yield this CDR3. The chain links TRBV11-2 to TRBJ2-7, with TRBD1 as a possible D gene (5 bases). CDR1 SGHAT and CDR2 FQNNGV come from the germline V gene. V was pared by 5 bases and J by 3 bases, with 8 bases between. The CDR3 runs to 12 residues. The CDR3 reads CASSLTVYEQYF. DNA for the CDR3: TGTGCCAGCAGCCTGACAGTCTACGAGCAGTACTTC.

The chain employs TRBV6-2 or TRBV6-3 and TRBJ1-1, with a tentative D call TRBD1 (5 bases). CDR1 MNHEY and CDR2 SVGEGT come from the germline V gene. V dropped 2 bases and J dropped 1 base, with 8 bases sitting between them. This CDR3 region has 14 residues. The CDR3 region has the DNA TGTGCCAGCAGTTACCTGACAGAGAACACTGAAGCTTTCTTT. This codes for CASSYLTENTEAFF.

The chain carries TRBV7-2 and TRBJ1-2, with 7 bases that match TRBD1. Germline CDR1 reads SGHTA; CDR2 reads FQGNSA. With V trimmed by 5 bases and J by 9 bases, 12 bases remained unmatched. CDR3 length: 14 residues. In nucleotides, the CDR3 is TGTGCCAGCAGCCCGTCACAGGGGACTTATAGCTACACCTTC. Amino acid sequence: CASSPSQGTYSYTF.

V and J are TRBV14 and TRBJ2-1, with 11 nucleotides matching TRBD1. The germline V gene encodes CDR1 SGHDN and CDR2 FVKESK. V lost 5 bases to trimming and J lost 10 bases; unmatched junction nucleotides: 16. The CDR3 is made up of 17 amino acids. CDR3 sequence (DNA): TGTGCCAGCAGCGCGATCTCTGGACAGGGGGCGCGAAGCGAGCAGTTCTTC. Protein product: CASSAISGQGARSEQFF.

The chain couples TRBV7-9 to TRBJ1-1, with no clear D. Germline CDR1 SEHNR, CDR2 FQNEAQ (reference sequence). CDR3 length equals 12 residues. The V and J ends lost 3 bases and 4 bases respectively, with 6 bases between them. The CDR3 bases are TGTGCCAGCAGCTTCGGGTCCACTGAAGCTTTCTTT. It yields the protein CASSFGSTEAFF. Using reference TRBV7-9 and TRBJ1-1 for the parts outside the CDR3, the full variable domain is DTGVSQNPRHKITKRGQNVTFRCDPISEHNRLYWYRQTLGQGPEFLTYFQNEAQLEKSRLLSDRFSAERPKGSFSTLEIQRTEQGDSAMYLCASSFGSTEAFFGQGTRLTVV.

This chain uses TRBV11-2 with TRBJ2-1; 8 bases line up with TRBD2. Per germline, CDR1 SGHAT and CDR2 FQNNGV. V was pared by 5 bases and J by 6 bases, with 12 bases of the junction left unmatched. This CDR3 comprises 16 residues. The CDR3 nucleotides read TGTGCCAGCAGCCGTACCTTGGGACTAGGGGCCAATGAGCAGTTCTTC. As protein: CASSRTLGLGANEQFF.

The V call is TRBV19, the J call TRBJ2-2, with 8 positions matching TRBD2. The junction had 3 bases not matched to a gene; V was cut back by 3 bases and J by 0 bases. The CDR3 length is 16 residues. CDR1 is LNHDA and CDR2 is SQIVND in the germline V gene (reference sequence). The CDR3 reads CASSITSGSNTGELFF. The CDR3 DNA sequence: TGTGCCAGTAGTATTACTAGCGGTTCGAACACCGGGGAGCTGTTTTTT.

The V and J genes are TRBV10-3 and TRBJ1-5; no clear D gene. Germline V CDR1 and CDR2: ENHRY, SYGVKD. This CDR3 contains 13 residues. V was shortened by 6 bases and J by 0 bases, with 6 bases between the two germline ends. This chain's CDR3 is CAISFNSNQPQHF. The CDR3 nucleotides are TGTGCCATCAGCTTTAATAGCAATCAGCCCCAGCATTTT.

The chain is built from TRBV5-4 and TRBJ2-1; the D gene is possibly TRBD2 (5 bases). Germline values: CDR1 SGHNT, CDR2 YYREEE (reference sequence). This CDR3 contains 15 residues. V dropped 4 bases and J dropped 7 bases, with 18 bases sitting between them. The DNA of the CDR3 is TGTGCCAGCAGCCAAGTCGGCCTCCCGGGGAATGAGCAGTTCTTC. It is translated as CASSQVGLPGNEQFF. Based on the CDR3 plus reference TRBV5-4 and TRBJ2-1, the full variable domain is ETGVTQSPTHLIKTRGQQVTLRCSSQSGHNTVSWYQQALGQGPQFIFQYYREEENGRGNFPPRFSGLQFPNYSSELNVNALELDDSALYLCASSQVGLPGNEQFFGPGTRLTVL.

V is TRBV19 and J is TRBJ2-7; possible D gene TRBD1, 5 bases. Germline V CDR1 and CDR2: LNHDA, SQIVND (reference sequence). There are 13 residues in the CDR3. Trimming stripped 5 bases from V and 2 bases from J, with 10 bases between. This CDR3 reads CASSRQSAYEQYF. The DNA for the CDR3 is TGTGCCAGTAGTCGACAGAGTGCCTACGAGCAGTACTTC.

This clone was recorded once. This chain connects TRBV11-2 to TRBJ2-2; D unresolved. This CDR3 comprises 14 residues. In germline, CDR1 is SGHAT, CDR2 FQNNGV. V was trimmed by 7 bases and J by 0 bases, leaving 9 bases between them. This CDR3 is CASTQLTNTGELFF. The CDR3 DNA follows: TGTGCCAGCACCCAACTGACGAACACCGGGGAGCTGTTTTTT. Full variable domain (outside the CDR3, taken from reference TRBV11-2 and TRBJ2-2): EAGVAQSPRYKIIEKRQSVAFWCNPISGHATLYWYQQILGQGPKLLIQFQNNGVVDDSQLPKDRFSAERLKGVDSTLKIQPAKLEDSAVYLCASTQLTNTGELFFGEGSRLTVL.

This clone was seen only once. The CDR3 sequence: CASRHTGASDYGYTF. The CDR3 nucleotides are TGTGCCAGCAGGCATACAGGGGCGTCCGATTATGGCTACACCTTC. J is TRBJ1-2 and V is TRBV11-2, with 7 bases matching TRBD1. This CDR3 has 15 amino acids. Looked up from germline, CDR1 is SGHAT and CDR2 is FQNNGV. Unmatched junction bases numbered 12, after V lost 6 bases and J lost 5 bases.

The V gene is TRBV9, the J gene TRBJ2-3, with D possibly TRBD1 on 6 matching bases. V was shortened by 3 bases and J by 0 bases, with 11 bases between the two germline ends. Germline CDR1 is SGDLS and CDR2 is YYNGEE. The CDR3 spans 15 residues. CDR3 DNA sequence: TGTGCCAGCAGCGAGACAGGTTGGAGCACAGATACGCAGTATTTT. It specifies CASSETGWSTDTQYF.

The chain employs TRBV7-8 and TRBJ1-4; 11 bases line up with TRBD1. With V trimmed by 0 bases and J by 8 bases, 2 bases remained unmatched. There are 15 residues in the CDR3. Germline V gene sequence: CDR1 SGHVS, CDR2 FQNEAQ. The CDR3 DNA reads TGTGCCAGCAGCTTAGCCGGGACAGGGGGAGAAAAACTGTTTTTT. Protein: CASSLAGTGGEKLFF.

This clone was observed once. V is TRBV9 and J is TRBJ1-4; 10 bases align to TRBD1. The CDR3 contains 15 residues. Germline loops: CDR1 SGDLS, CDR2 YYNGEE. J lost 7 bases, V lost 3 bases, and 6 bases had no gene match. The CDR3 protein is CASSARQGAPEKLFF. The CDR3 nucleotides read TGTGCCAGCAGCGCGAGACAGGGGGCCCCTGAAAAACTGTTTTTT.

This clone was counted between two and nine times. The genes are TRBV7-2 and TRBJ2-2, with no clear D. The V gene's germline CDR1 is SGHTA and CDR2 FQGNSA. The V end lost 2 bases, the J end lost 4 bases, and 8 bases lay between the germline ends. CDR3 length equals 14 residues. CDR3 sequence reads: CASSLWSTTGELFF. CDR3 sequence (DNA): TGTGCCAGCAGCTTATGGTCTACCACCGGGGAGCTGTTTTTT.

As DNA, the CDR3 is TGTGCCAGCAGCGTAGGACAGGGAAATGGCTACACCTTC. Amino acids: CASSVGQGNGYTF. The V gene is TRBV9, the J gene TRBJ1-2; 7 nucleotides line up with TRBD1. This CDR3 contains 13 residues. The junction had 2 bases not matched to a gene; V was cut back by 0 bases and J by 6 bases. CDR1 and CDR2 (germline): SGDLS, YYNGEE.

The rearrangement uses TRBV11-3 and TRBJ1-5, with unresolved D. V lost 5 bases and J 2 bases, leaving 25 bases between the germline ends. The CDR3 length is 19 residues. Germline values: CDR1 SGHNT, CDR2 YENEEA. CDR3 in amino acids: CASSPRSHPPERGNQPQHF. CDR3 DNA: TGTGCCAGCAGCCCTCGTTCCCACCCTCCGGAGCGGGGCAATCAGCCCCAGCATTTT.

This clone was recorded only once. The CDR3 spells CASTQRESSYEQYF. The CDR3 bases are TGTGCCAGCACCCAGCGGGAGAGCTCCTACGAGCAGTACTTC. The gene calls are TRBV28 and TRBJ2-7; 8 bases line up with TRBD2. The CDR3 runs to 14 residues. Germline V lookup: CDR1 MDHEN, CDR2 SYDVKM. V lost 7 bases and J lost 0; bases outside the gene matches: 5.

The CDR3 DNA is TGTGCCAGCAGCCCGACCGGGAACAACTATGGCTACACCTTC. Amino acid sequence: CASSPTGNNYGYTF. The rearrangement links TRBV7-9 to TRBJ1-2, with no clear D. CDR3 length: 14 residues. V was trimmed by 5 bases and J by 2 bases, leaving 12 bases between them. Germline CDR1 and CDR2: SEHNR and FQNEAQ (reference sequence).